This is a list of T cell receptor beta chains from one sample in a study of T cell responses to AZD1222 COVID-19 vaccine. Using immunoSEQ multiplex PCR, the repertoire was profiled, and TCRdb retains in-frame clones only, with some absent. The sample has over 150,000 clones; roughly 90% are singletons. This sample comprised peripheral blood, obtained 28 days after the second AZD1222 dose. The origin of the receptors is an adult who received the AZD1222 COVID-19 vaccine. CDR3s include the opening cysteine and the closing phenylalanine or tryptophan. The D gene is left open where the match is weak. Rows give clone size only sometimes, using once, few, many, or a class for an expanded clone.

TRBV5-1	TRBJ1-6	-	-	TGCGCCAGCAGCTTACAGGAGTCGAATTCACCCCTCCACTTT	CASSLQESNSPLHF
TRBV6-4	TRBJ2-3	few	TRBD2	TGTGCCAGCAGCAGACTAGCGGGGGGGGGCACAGATACGCAGTATTTT	CASSRLAGGGTDTQYF
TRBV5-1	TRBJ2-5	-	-	TGCGCCAGCAGCCCCCAAGGGGAGACCCAGTACTTC	CASSPQGETQYF
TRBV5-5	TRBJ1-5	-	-	TGTGCCAGCAGCTTGGAGGGGACACCCTATCAGCCCCAGCATTTT	CASSLEGTPYQPQHF
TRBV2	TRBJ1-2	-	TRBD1	TGTGCCAGCAGTGAAGCGTCGGGACAGGGGTATGGCTACACCTTC	CASSEASGQGYGYTF
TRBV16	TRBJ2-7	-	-	TGTGCCAGCAGCCAATCCACAGTGGTCTGGTACGAGCAGTACTTC	CASSQSTVVWYEQYF
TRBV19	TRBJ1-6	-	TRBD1	TGTGCCAGTAGTGGGACAGGTCGACAATCACCCCTCCACTTT	CASSGTGRQSPLHF
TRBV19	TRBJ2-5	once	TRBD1	TGTGCCAGTAGTTCAGGGGGCCAAGAGACCCAGTACTTC	CASSSGGQETQYF
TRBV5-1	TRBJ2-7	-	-	TGCGCCAGCAGCCCTGAGGGCTCCTACGAGCAGTACTTC	CASSPEGSYEQYF
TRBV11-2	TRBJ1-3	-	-	TGTGCCAGCAGCCCCGGGTATGCAGGAAACACCATATATTTT	CASSPGYAGNTIYF
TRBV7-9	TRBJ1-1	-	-	TGTGCCAGCAGCTTCGGAGTAGGGACTGAAGCTTTCTTT	CASSFGVGTEAFF
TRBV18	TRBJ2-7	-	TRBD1	TGTGCCAGCTCTGAGCGACAGGGTTGGGAGCAGTACTTC	CASSERQGWEQYF
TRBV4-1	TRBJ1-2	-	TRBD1	TGCGCCAGCAGTCAGAGTGGACAGGGTTTTGGTTATGGCTACACCTTC	CASSQSGQGFGYGYTF
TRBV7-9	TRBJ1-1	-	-	TGTGCCAGCAGCCCCTCCGTTCCGTATTTCACTGAAGCTTTCTTT	CASSPSVPYFTEAFF
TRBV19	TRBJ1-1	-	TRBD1	TGTGCCAGTAGGCGGGACAGGGTGGAGAACACTGAAGCTTTCTTT	CASRRDRVENTEAFF
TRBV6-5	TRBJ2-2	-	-	TGTGCCAGTCTGTACACCGGGGAGCTGTTTTTT	CASLYTGELFF
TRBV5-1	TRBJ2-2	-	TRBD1	TGCGCCAGCAGCGCCCGGGCAGGGGGCGCAACCGGGGAGCTGTTTTTT	CASSARAGGATGELFF
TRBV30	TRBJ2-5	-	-	TGTGCCTGGGATTACGGCTCAAAGGGGACCCAGTACTTC	CAWDYGSKGTQYF
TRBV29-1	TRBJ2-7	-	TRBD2	TGCAGCGCAGGCTCCCCGGCCCACGGGGGGAAATACGAGCAGTACTTC	CSAGSPAHGGKYEQYF
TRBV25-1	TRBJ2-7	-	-	TGTGCCAGCAGTGACCCGGGCGTTTCCTACGAGCAGTACTTC	CASSDPGVSYEQYF
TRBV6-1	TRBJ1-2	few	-	TGTGCCAGCAGTGAAGGGCAAGGCTACACCTTC	CASSEGQGYTF
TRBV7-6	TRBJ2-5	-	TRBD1	TGTGCCAGCAGCCTCGGAGATACAGGGGTCGGGGCCCAGTACTTC	CASSLGDTGVGAQYF
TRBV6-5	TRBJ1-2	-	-	TGTGCCAGCGCACCCGGGTTGCATGGCTACACCTTC	CASAPGLHGYTF
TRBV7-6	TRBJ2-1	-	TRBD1	TGTGCCAGCAGCCCCCAGACAGGGAACAATGAGCAGTTCTTC	CASSPQTGNNEQFF
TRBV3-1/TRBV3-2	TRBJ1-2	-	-	TGTGCCAGCAGCCAACTGGGAGTGGGGCGGGATGGCTACACCTTC	CASSQLGVGRDGYTF
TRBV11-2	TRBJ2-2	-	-	TGTGCCAGCAGCTACACCGGGGAGCTGTTTTTT	CASSYTGELFF
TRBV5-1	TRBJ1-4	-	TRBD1	TGCGCCAGCAGCTTAAAAGGGGGCAATGAAGAAAAACTGTTTTTT	CASSLKGGNEEKLFF
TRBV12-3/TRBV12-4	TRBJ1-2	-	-	TGTGCCAGCAGTTTTACGCAGGACGGCTACACCTTC	CASSFTQDGYTF
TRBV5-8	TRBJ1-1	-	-	TGTGCCAGCAGCTCACCTGACAGGCGGGGCACTGAAGCTTTCTTT	CASSSPDRRGTEAFF